What follows are 31 T cell receptor beta chains derived from one specimen sequenced in a study of post-analysis software for immune sequencing data. Study-wide results and caveats: Controls had lower frequencies than patients of about 5 TRBV segments, which included TRBV5-6, TRBV5-1 and TRBV20-1.

Unique molecular identifiers were present in the TCR beta cDNA libraries. TCRdb analysed the PCR reads with MiXCR anew, one entry per CDR3 protein. The sample lists roughly 540,000 distinct CDR3 sequences, around 36% seen once, with approximately 6% in the top ten. These receptors' antigens are unknown. Sequenced sample: blood. The receptor set was obtained from a girl aged 2-17 years with multiple sclerosis.

The rearrangement joins TRBV25-1 to TRBJ2-1; a possible D gene is TRBD1 (5 bases). Trimming took off 4 bases at V and 7 bases at J, with 17 bases between the two ends. The CDR3 is 15 amino acids. Germline CDR1 is MGHDK and CDR2 is SYGVNS. This CDR3 reads CASSARVGVVNEQFF. The CDR3 DNA follows: TGTGCCAGCAGTGCCCGGGTAGGGGTGGTAAATGAGCAGTTCTTC. Variable domain in full (rest from reference TRBV25-1 and TRBJ2-1): EADIYQTPRYLVIGTGKKITLECSQTMGHDKMYWYQQDPGMELHLIHYSYGVNSTEKGDLSSESTVSRIRTEHFPLTLESARPSHTSQYLCASSARVGVVNEQFFGPGTRLTVL.

This clonotype was detected many times. The chain uses TRBV10-3 and TRBJ2-5; D not certain. Per the germline V gene, CDR1 is ENHRY and CDR2 is SYGVKD. V was shortened by 0 bases and J by 3 bases, with 8 bases between the two germline ends. CDR3 length: 14 amino acids. CDR3 protein: CAISESRGEETQYF. CDR3 nucleotides: TGTGCCATCAGTGAGTCACGCGGCGAAGAGACCCAGTACTTC.

A remark on this clonotype: The final CDR3 position lacks the conserved phenylalanine or tryptophan, pointing to a likely read error. This rearrangement joins TRBV5-1 to TRBJ2-5; D is ambiguous. This CDR3 is 13 amino acids long. V lost 5 bases to trimming and J lost 4 bases, with 12 bases between them. In germline, CDR1 is SGHRS, CDR2 YFSETQ. The CDR3 nucleotides read TGCGCCAGCAGTTCAGAGATCCGAGAGACCCAGTACATC. The encoded protein is CASSSEIRETQYI.

This clonotype was observed a few times. The chain carries TRBV7-9 and TRBJ2-1; D perhaps matches TRBD1 (6 bases). The length of the CDR3 is 17 residues. Trimming shortened V by 1 base and J by 2 bases, and 15 bases separated the two germline ends. CDR1 SEHNR and CDR2 FQNEAQ come from the germline V gene (reference sequence). The CDR3 sequence is CASSLGALGATYNEQFF. For the CDR3, the DNA is TGTGCCAGCAGCTTAGGGGCCCTGGGGGCCACCTACAATGAGCAGTTCTTC.

The chain couples TRBV19 to TRBJ1-5; no clear D. The V gene's germline CDR1 is LNHDA and CDR2 SQIVND (reference sequence). Trimming removed 7 bases at V and 5 bases at J, with 15 bases between. This CDR3 has 14 amino acids. In nucleotides, the CDR3 is TGTGCCAGTAAAAGAGACGTACTACATCAGCCCCAGCATTTT. Residues: CASKRDVLHQPQHF.

The chain is built from TRBV4-1 and TRBJ2-5, with D possibly being TRBD2 (6 bases). This CDR3 comprises 15 residues. Trimming cost V 4 bases and J 2 bases, with 14 bases left between them. CDR1 and CDR2 from the germline V gene are MGHRA and YSYEKL. The CDR3 is CASSPRETEQETQYF. The CDR3 DNA sequence: TGCGCCAGCAGCCCTCGGGAGACTGAACAAGAGACCCAGTACTTC.

This clonotype occurred a few times. The rearrangement uses TRBV6-5 and TRBJ2-3; D is possibly TRBD2 (6 bases). This CDR3 has 14 amino acids. Germline lookup yields CDR1 MNHEY and CDR2 SVGAGI. V shed 5 bases and J shed 0 bases, with 9 bases lying between them. In DNA form, the CDR3 reads TGTGCCAGCAGTCGCGGGGTAAGCACAGATACGCAGTATTTT. The encoded protein is CASSRGVSTDTQYF.

This clonotype was seen only a few times. The CDR3 loop is CASSLGQYSNYGYTF. In DNA, the CDR3 is TGTGCCAGCAGCCTGGGACAGTACTCTAACTATGGCTACACCTTC. The chain recombines TRBV11-2 with TRBJ1-2; TRBD1 aligns across 7 bases. The junction had 6 bases not matched to a gene; V was cut back by 5 bases and J by 0 bases. CDR3 length: 15 amino acids. Germline CDR1 SGHAT, CDR2 FQNNGV.

This clonotype has more than one count but fewer than ten. The V and J genes are TRBV18 and TRBJ1-2; D unclear. Germline V gives CDR1 KGHSH, CDR2 LQKENI. The length of the CDR3 is 11 residues. V lost 8 bases, J lost 4 bases, and 8 bases lay in between. This CDR3 reads CASAAGYGYTF. The CDR3 DNA reads as TGTGCCAGCGCCGCGGGCTATGGCTACACCTTC.

The V gene is TRBV10-3, the J gene TRBJ2-3; 10 nucleotides agree with TRBD2. After removal of 5 bases from V and 0 bases from J, the junction contained 17 bases not matched to a gene. The CDR3 length is 20 residues. Germline CDR1 and CDR2: ENHRY and SYGVKD. The CDR3 reads CAISRSGLAGARPSTDTQYF. Here the CDR3 DNA reads TGTGCCATCAGTCGATCTGGGCTAGCGGGGGCCCGGCCTAGCACAGATACGCAGTATTTT.

The chain has TRBV5-1 and TRBJ2-7, with D tentatively TRBD1 or TRBD2 (5 bases each). The J call may not be correct, given that the DNA end is closer to TRBJ2-5. This CDR3 has 14 amino acids. Germline V gene sequence: CDR1 SGHRS, CDR2 YFSETQ. Here the CDR3 reads CASSLEWGRETQYF. CDR3 bases: TGCGCCAGCAGCTTGGAGTGGGGACGAGAGACCCAGTACTTC.

This clonotype came up a few times. The chain couples TRBV7-9 to TRBJ2-5; 7 nucleotides align to TRBD2. V lost 3 bases and J lost 2; bases outside the gene matches: 9. The CDR3 is made up of 16 amino acids. Germline CDR1 and CDR2: SEHNR and FQNEAQ (reference sequence). CDR3 sequence (DNA): TGTGCCAGCAGCTTTTCCCCGACTAGCTTTCAAGAGACCCAGTACTTC. It yields the protein CASSFSPTSFQETQYF.

This clonotype was counted between two and nine times. The chain joins TRBV29-1 to TRBJ2-1, with 11 bases identical to TRBD2. Germline lookup yields CDR1 SQVTM and CDR2 ANQGSEA. The junction had 7 bases not matched to a gene; V was cut back by 0 bases and J by 3 bases. CDR3 size: 17 residues. The CDR3 loop reads CSVEDPLAGGHYNEQFF. The DNA for the CDR3 is TGCAGCGTTGAAGATCCCCTAGCGGGGGGCCACTACAATGAGCAGTTCTTC.

This clonotype was recorded once. The chain recombines TRBV11-2 with TRBJ2-1; D uncertain. Germline V CDR1 and CDR2: SGHAT, FQNNGV. Trimming stripped 7 bases from V and 11 bases from J, with 12 bases between. The CDR3 has 11 amino acids. The CDR3 protein is CASTSFYKQFF. For the CDR3, the DNA is TGTGCCAGCACGTCCTTTTATAAGCAGTTCTTC.

Comment on this clonotype: Germline is not matched at one junction end, which may reflect a read error. This chain joins TRBV2 and TRBJ2-2; possible D gene TRBD2, 5 bases. The length of the CDR3 is 15 residues. CDR1 and CDR2 (germline): SNHLY, FYNNEI. The CDR3 DNA reads as TGTGCCAGCAGTGGATCTTTCGTGGGCACCGGGGAGCGGTTTTTT. Amino acids: CASSGSFVGTGERFF. Full variable domain (rest looked up from reference TRBV2 and TRBJ2-2): EPEVTQTPSHQVTQMGQEVILRCVPISNHLYFYWYRQILGQKVEFLVSFYNNEISEKSEIFDDQFSVERPDGSNFTLKIRSTKLEDSAMYFCASSGSFVGTGERFFGEGSRLTVL.

The chain employs TRBV20-1 and TRBJ1-6; D gene unclear. The V and J ends lost 6 bases and 7 bases respectively, with 10 bases between them. Germline-derived CDR1 and CDR2 are DFQATT and SNEGSKA (reference sequence). This CDR3 contains 12 residues. CDR3 sequence (DNA): TGCAGTGCGGGGAGAGAAAATTCACCCCTCCACTTT. It encodes CSAGRENSPLHF.

This clonotype was picked up a small number of times. The chain combines TRBV29-1 with TRBJ2-2; the D gene is possibly TRBD1 (6 bases). The CDR3 covers 14 residues. Germline V gene lookup returns CDR1 SQVTM and CDR2 ANQGSEA. V was pared by 4 bases and J by 6 bases, with 15 bases between. The CDR3 is CSVVGQDLPGELFF. In DNA, the CDR3 is TGCAGCGTTGTGGGACAAGATCTTCCCGGGGAGCTGTTTTTT.

This clonotype was counted only a few times. This chain joins TRBV20-1 and TRBJ2-1; D is ambiguous. The germline CDR1 and CDR2 sequences are DFQATT and SNEGSKA (reference sequence). The V gene lost 6 bases and the J gene lost 4 bases, with 19 bases spanning the gap. This CDR3 spans 15 amino acids. The CDR3 reads CSAISAVSTYNEQFF. CDR3 nucleotides: TGCAGTGCCATCTCAGCCGTTTCGACTTACAATGAGCAGTTCTTC.

The V and J genes are TRBV20-1 and TRBJ1-2; perhaps TRBD1 as D (5 bases). There are 14 residues in the CDR3. Germline-derived CDR1 and CDR2 are DFQATT and SNEGSKA (reference sequence). Trimming cost V 1 base and J 0 bases, with 9 bases left between them. The CDR3: CSARGQQANYGYTF. CDR3 DNA: TGCAGTGCTAGAGGACAGCAAGCTAACTATGGCTACACCTTC.

The chain couples TRBV5-1 to TRBJ1-1; D gene uncertain. Germline values: CDR1 SGHRS, CDR2 YFSETQ. The CDR3 sequence is 14 residues long. Trimming removed 0 bases at V and 4 bases at J, with 10 bases between. The CDR3 DNA reads TGCGCCAGCAGCTTGGACGACACGGGCACTGAAGCTTTCTTT. It translates to CASSLDDTGTEAFF.

This clonotype has more than one count but fewer than ten. The chain couples TRBV12-3 or TRBV12-4 to TRBJ2-7; TRBD1 matches 7 bases. The V segment lost 1 base and the J segment 4 bases; nucleotides outside the gene matches: 7. The CDR3 runs to 15 residues. CDR3 nucleotide sequence: TGTGCCAGCAGTTTAGACAGGGGACCTCCTTACGAGCAGTACTTC. This gives the protein CASSLDRGPPYEQYF.

The chain couples TRBV2 to TRBJ2-1; 10 bases line up with TRBD2. Losses at the gene ends were 6 bases for V and 3 bases for J; bases not matched to a gene: 2. The CDR3 has 14 amino acids. The germline V gene has CDR1 SNHLY and CDR2 FYNNEI. The CDR3 spells CASRLAGNYNEQFF. In DNA form, the CDR3 reads TGTGCCAGCAGACTAGCGGGGAACTACAATGAGCAGTTCTTC.

The chain combines TRBV20-1 with TRBJ1-2, with a tentative D call TRBD1 (6 bases). CDR1 is DFQATT and CDR2 is SNEGSKA in the germline V gene (reference sequence). V was clipped by 1 base and J by 4 bases, with 22 bases between them. There are 17 residues in the CDR3. CDR3 sequence: CSARGGGRGFKGYGYTF. CDR3 coding DNA: TGCAGTGCTAGAGGAGGGGGGAGGGGCTTCAAGGGCTATGGCTACACCTTC.

As concerns this clonotype: The junction differs from germline at one of its ends, possibly a read error. The rearrangement uses TRBV6-4 and TRBJ2-7, with a weak D call TRBD2 (6 bases). This CDR3 comprises 17 residues. The germline gives CDR1 MRHNA, CDR2 SNTAGT. Written as DNA, the CDR3 is TGTGCCATCAGTGAGAGTGGGCATACCGGGAGTGGATACGAGCAGTACTTC. It encodes CAISESGHTGSGYEQYF.

This chain links TRBV28 with TRBJ1-1; TRBD1 might be the D (5 bases). The CDR3 spans 15 residues. Germline V gene sequence: CDR1 MDHEN, CDR2 SYDVKM. Trimming stripped 6 bases from V and 3 bases from J, with 17 bases between. Written as DNA, the CDR3 is TGTGCCAGCAGCCTACGGGGAGGGGCGGACACTGAAGCTTTCTTT. Protein product: CASSLRGGADTEAFF. The full variable domain, completed using reference TRBV28 and TRBJ1-1, is DVKVTQSSRYLVKRTGEKVFLECVQDMDHENMFWYRQDPGLGLRLIYFSYDVKMKEKGDIPEGYSVSREKKERFSLILESASTNQTSMYLCASSLRGGADTEAFFGQGTRLTVV.

The chain combines TRBV20-1 with TRBJ2-1; no reliable D call. The CDR3 length is 14 residues. CDR1 and CDR2 (germline): DFQATT, SNEGSKA (reference sequence). The V and J ends lost 6 bases and 7 bases respectively, with 19 bases between them. This CDR3 is CSAPRAPGENEQFF. For the CDR3, the DNA is TGCAGTGCCCCTAGGGCTCCGGGCGAAAATGAGCAGTTCTTC.

Regarding this clonotype: The final CDR3 position lacks the conserved phenylalanine or tryptophan, pointing to a likely read error. J is TRBJ2-5 and V is TRBV10-2; the D gene is possibly TRBD1 (6 bases). This CDR3 is 11 amino acids long. Germline CDR1 and CDR2: WSHSY and SAAADI. Trimming removed 6 bases at V and 7 bases at J, with 9 bases between. DNA of the CDR3: TGCGCCAGCAGCCAAGGGGGGACCCAGTACTGC. It encodes CASSQGGTQYC.

The chain employs TRBV7-2 and TRBJ2-5; D remains unclear. CDR1 SGHTA and CDR2 FQGNSA come from the germline V gene. This CDR3 comprises 15 residues. Trimming removed 5 bases at V and 5 bases at J, with 18 bases between. The CDR3 here is CASSPNLGSGETQYF. Written as DNA, the CDR3 is TGTGCCAGCAGCCCTAATCTAGGGTCGGGCGAGACCCAGTACTTC.

Of note for this clonotype: A much larger clone differs from this one at a single base, so this may be a read error. The chain carries TRBV12-3 or TRBV12-4 and TRBJ2-1; D gene ambiguous. Trimming took off 6 bases at V and 3 bases at J, with 3 bases between the two ends. The CDR3 consists of 11 residues. This chain's CDR3 is CASSIYNEQFF. The CDR3 nucleotides read TGTGCCAGCAGCATCTACAATGAGCAGTTCTTC.

The genes are TRBV4-1 and TRBJ2-5, with no clear D. Germline V gene lookup returns CDR1 MGHRA and CDR2 YSYEKL. The V end was cut by 1 base, the J end by 1 base, with 7 bases between. The CDR3 is 14 amino acids. The CDR3 DNA is TGCGCCAGCAGCCAAGCGTTGGGCCAAGAGACCCAGTACTTC. It translates to CASSQALGQETQYF.

The chain is built from TRBV2 and TRBJ2-4; D is perhaps TRBD2 (6 bases). Deletions cut 2 bases from V and 7 bases from J, with 15 bases between. The CDR3 has 15 amino acids. Per the germline V gene, CDR1 is SNHLY and CDR2 is FYNNEI. CDR3 sequence: CASSESRAGRNIQYF. Written as DNA, the CDR3 is TGTGCCAGCAGTGAAAGCCGGGCAGGGAGGAACATTCAGTACTTC.